Below are 20 T cell receptor beta chains sequenced from a single sample in a study of cytomegalovirus exposure and HLA in healthy donors. The PCR ran on 60 Vbeta and 13 Jbeta primers. This table comes from immunoSEQ multiplex PCR, and its TCRdb copy is limited to in-frame clones, with some not included. The profile covers some 140,000 clones, with about 79% appearing a single time and under 2% taken by the ten largest. What was sequenced was PBMCs. The source is a female donor in good health and CMV-seropositive.

The chain uses TRBV19 and TRBJ2-1; 12 bases are a match to TRBD2. Losses at the gene ends were 5 bases for V and 7 bases for J; bases not matched to a gene: 12. Germline V gene lookup returns CDR1 LNHDA and CDR2 SQIVND (reference sequence). This CDR3 contains 17 residues. CDR3 in DNA: TGTGCCAGTAGTGTGAATTCCGGGACTAGCGGGTTGAATGAGCAGTTCTTC. It codes for CASSVNSGTSGLNEQFF.

This clone was seen only a few times. This chain links TRBV10-3 with TRBJ2-7; possibly TRBD1 for D (6 bases). The CDR3 has 11 amino acids. Trimming left V 7 bases short and J 5 bases short, with 9 bases between. Germline values: CDR1 ENHRY, CDR2 SYGVKD. CDR3 amino acids: CAITTGDEQYF. Here the CDR3 DNA reads TGTGCCATCACGACAGGTGACGAGCAGTACTTC.

The rearrangement joins TRBV10-3 to TRBJ1-3, with 10 bases matching TRBD1. J was trimmed by 2 bases and V by 6 bases; bases with no gene match: 7. In germline, CDR1 is ENHRY, CDR2 SYGVKD. The CDR3 has 16 residues. The DNA for the CDR3 is TGTGCCATCAGGCCGGGACAGGGGCTGCCTGGAAACACCATATATTTT. Its translation is CAIRPGQGLPGNTIYF.

The chain uses TRBV5-4 and TRBJ1-2; a weak D match, TRBD1 (5 bases). Trimming removed 4 bases at V and 5 bases at J, with 9 bases between. This CDR3 contains 12 residues. Germline V gene lookup returns CDR1 SGHNT and CDR2 YYREEE (reference sequence). DNA of the CDR3: TGTGCCAGCAGCACTGACAGATATGGCTACACCTTC. Amino acid sequence: CASSTDRYGYTF.

The chain uses TRBV10-2 and TRBJ2-1, with 8 nucleotides matching TRBD2. Trimming took 4 bases from V and 4 from J; bases not matched to a gene: 6. The CDR3 covers 15 residues. Germline V gene lookup returns CDR1 WSHSY and CDR2 SAAADI. CDR3 in DNA: TGCGCCAGCAGTGGGCCGGGGGGGATATACAATGAGCAGTTCTTC. This sequence encodes CASSGPGGIYNEQFF.

The chain links TRBV4-1 to TRBJ1-4; possible D gene TRBD1, 6 bases. The CDR3 is made up of 13 amino acids. Germline CDR1 MGHRA, CDR2 YSYEKL. Trimming shortened V by 4 bases and J by 7 bases, and 10 bases separated the two germline ends. The CDR3 sequence is CASSPQGSEKLFF. The DNA of the CDR3 is TGCGCCAGCAGCCCACAGGGTTCTGAAAAACTGTTTTTT.

The rearrangement uses TRBV5-4 and TRBJ2-5; 10 nucleotides agree with TRBD1. The CDR3 runs to 15 residues. After removal of 4 bases from V and 8 bases from J, the junction contained 11 bases not matched to a gene. The germline V gene encodes CDR1 SGHNT and CDR2 YYREEE (reference sequence). The CDR3 coding sequence is TGTGCCAGCAGCACCGCCGGGACAGGGGTACCTACCCAGTACTTC. Residues: CASSTAGTGVPTQYF.

A few counts support this clone. This chain joins TRBV7-9 and TRBJ2-3; 10 bases map to TRBD2. The trim removed 5 bases at V and 7 bases at J, leaving 15 bases unmatched. The germline V gene encodes CDR1 SEHNR and CDR2 FQNEAQ (reference sequence). The CDR3 consists of 17 residues. CDR3: CASSPVGSGGSRNTQYF. CDR3 coding DNA: TGTGCCAGCAGCCCAGTGGGTAGCGGGGGGTCGAGGAATACGCAGTATTTT.

DNA of the CDR3: TGTGCCAGCAGCTCGGGGGGGAGAGAGACCCAGTACTTC. Protein sequence: CASSSGGRETQYF. The rearrangement uses TRBV28 and TRBJ2-5; 8 bases line up with TRBD2. The CDR3 extends over 13 amino acids. The trim removed 6 bases at V and 4 bases at J, leaving 4 bases unmatched. Per germline, CDR1 MDHEN and CDR2 SYDVKM.

The chain employs TRBV10-3 and TRBJ2-4, with 9 bases lining up with TRBD1. V was pared by 6 bases and J by 7 bases, with 10 bases of the junction left unmatched. The length of the CDR3 is 15 residues. From germline, CDR1 is ENHRY and CDR2 SYGVKD. The chain's CDR3 is CAISLGTGIRNIQYF. CDR3 DNA: TGTGCCATCAGCCTCGGGACAGGGATACGCAACATTCAGTACTTC.

This clone was seen only once. The rearrangement uses TRBV15 and TRBJ2-7, with 9 bases lining up with TRBD2. V shed 3 bases, J shed 8 bases, and the junction held 5 bases outside the gene matches. The CDR3 length is 13 residues. CDR1 and CDR2 from the germline V gene are LNHNV and YYDKDF (reference sequence). Here the CDR3 reads CATSRGLAEKQYF. CDR3 nucleotide sequence: TGTGCCACCAGCAGGGGACTAGCCGAGAAGCAGTACTTC.

The chain joins TRBV20-1 to TRBJ2-5; D remains ambiguous. Germline values: CDR1 DFQATT, CDR2 SNEGSKA (reference sequence). Trimming left V 4 bases short and J 7 bases short, with 10 bases between. This CDR3 spans 11 amino acids. As DNA, the CDR3 is TGCAGTGCTAACACCCTTGGGACCCAGTACTTC. Its translation: CSANTLGTQYF.

The chain combines TRBV11-2 with TRBJ2-7; 9 bases agree with TRBD1. The CDR3 sequence is 15 residues long. V lost 1 base and J lost 5; bases outside the gene matches: 6. The germline gives CDR1 SGHAT, CDR2 FQNNGV. CDR3 bases: TGTGCCAGCAGCTTAGGAGGGACAGGGTGGAACGAGCAGTACTTC. Translated: CASSLGGTGWNEQYF. Full variable domain (missing parts from reference TRBV11-2 and TRBJ2-7): EAGVAQSPRYKIIEKRQSVAFWCNPISGHATLYWYQQILGQGPKLLIQFQNNGVVDDSQLPKDRFSAERLKGVDSTLKIQPAKLEDSAVYLCASSLGGTGWNEQYFGPGTRLTVT.

This clone was seen only a few times. The gene calls are TRBV19 and TRBJ1-5, with 7 positions matching TRBD1. CDR1 LNHDA and CDR2 SQIVND come from the germline V gene (reference sequence). The trim removed 7 bases at V and 6 bases at J, leaving 12 bases unmatched. This CDR3 has 15 amino acids. The CDR3 DNA sequence: TGTGCCAGTACCCCCTCGCGTGACAGGGCTCAGCCCCAGCATTTT. Translating it yields CASTPSRDRAQPQHF.

This rearrangement joins TRBV28 to TRBJ1-1; TRBD1 is a possible D gene (6 bases). Germline values: CDR1 MDHEN, CDR2 SYDVKM. This CDR3 is built from 16 residues. V shed 7 bases and J shed 7 bases, with 25 bases lying between them. The CDR3 loop is CASNADGWGGAREAFF. Here the CDR3 DNA reads TGTGCCAGCAACGCCGACGGCTGGGGGGGGGCGCGTGAAGCTTTCTTT.

The chain uses TRBV5-4 and TRBJ2-1; maybe TRBD2 (5 bases). Germline V gene data show CDR1 as SGHNT and CDR2 as YYREEE (reference sequence). The CDR3 contains 15 residues. Trimming took 0 bases from V and 9 from J, leaving 16 bases between them. The CDR3 DNA follows: TGTGCCAGCAGCTTGGAGGGTGTAGCGCAAGGTGAGCAGTTCTTC. Translated: CASSLEGVAQGEQFF.

This chain joins TRBV5-1 and TRBJ2-7; TRBD1 matches at 9 bases. Per the germline V gene, CDR1 is SGHRS and CDR2 is YFSETQ. This CDR3 comprises 16 residues. V dropped 0 bases and J dropped 6; count of bases not matched to a gene: 10. CDR3 region: CASSLGSWTGESEQYF. The CDR3 nucleotides read TGCGCCAGCAGCTTGGGCTCCTGGACAGGGGAAAGCGAGCAGTACTTC.

A few counts support this clone. V gene TRBV10-2 combines with J gene TRBJ2-3; D may be TRBD1 (6 bases). Trimming pared 3 bases from V and 3 bases from J, leaving 13 bases between. Germline V CDR1 and CDR2: WSHSY, SAAADI. CDR3 length equals 15 residues. This chain's CDR3 is CASSEEYRVTDTQYF. In DNA, the CDR3 is TGCGCCAGCAGTGAAGAATACAGGGTGACAGATACGCAGTATTTT.

Concerning this clone: Other DNA sequences in this sample translate to the same CDR3. This sequence joins TRBV14 and TRBJ2-4; the D gene is possibly TRBD1 (6 bases). This CDR3 comprises 14 residues. Germline CDR1 reads SGHDN; CDR2 reads FVKESK. Deletions cut 1 base from V and 4 bases from J, with 8 bases between. CDR3 amino acids: CASSQAGAKNIQYF. Written as DNA, the CDR3 is TGTGCCAGCAGCCAAGCAGGGGCTAAAAACATTCAGTACTTC.

This sequence joins TRBV7-6 and TRBJ1-5; D unresolved. V was pared by 1 base and J by 4 bases, with 8 bases between. Germline V gene sequence: CDR1 SGHVS, CDR2 FNYEAQ. The CDR3 length is 14 residues. The CDR3 DNA reads TGTGCCAGCAGCTTAGAGGCGGTTAATCAGCCCCAGCATTTT. As protein: CASSLEAVNQPQHF.